Listed below are T cell receptor beta chains from one sample, sequenced in a study of esophageal squamous cell carcinoma under preoperative chemotherapy. TCRdb redid the calling of the PCR reads with MiXCR, one entry per CDR3 protein. The sample lists fewer than 40,000 distinct CDR3 sequences, 40% to 60% seen once, with approximately 12% in the top ten. This material was acquired from a patient given preoperative chemotherapy. The source of these receptors is a human donor with esophageal squamous cell carcinoma. The donor label of this sample is uncertain. The CDR3 runs from the conserved cysteine through the conserved F or W. Fields, in order: J gene, V gene, clone size, D gene, CDR3 DNA, CDR3 protein. The D gene is left open where the match is weak. Some rows have no size entry. The others give once, few or many, or a class for an expanded clone.

TRBJ2-1,TRBV19,-,TRBD2,TGTGCCAGTAGTACCCTGGCTAGCGGGCATGGATACGAGCAGTTCTTC,CASSTLASGHGYEQFF
TRBJ2-4,TRBV12-3/TRBV12-4,-,-,TGTGCCTGTACCTCCCCCGGTGACCAAGACACTCAGTACTTC,CACTSPGDQDTQYF
TRBJ1-5,TRBV6-1,-,TRBD1,TGTGCCAGCAGCCGACAGGGAGGTCAGCCCCAGCATTTT,CASSRQGGQPQHF
TRBJ2-1,TRBV12-3/TRBV12-4,once,-,TGTGCCAGCACTCCGGGGAAGGGGGGGGCGACTACAGGTGAGCAGTTCTTT,CASTPGKGGATTGEQFF
TRBJ2-1,TRBV7-9,many,TRBD2,TGTGCCAGCAGCTACCGGGAGGGGTCCCCCTACGAGCAGTTCTTC,CASSYREGSPYEQFF
TRBJ2-2,TRBV11-2,-,TRBD2,TGTGCCAGCAGCCCCGTTCTAGCGGGTGTCACCGGGGAGCTGTTTTTT,CASSPVLAGVTGELFF
TRBJ2-3,TRBV4-3,few,-,TGCGCCAGCAGCCAAGGGGTGGGAACAGATACGCAGTATTTT,CASSQGVGTDTQYF
TRBJ2-2,TRBV7-4,-,-,TGTGCCAGCAGCCGGAAGACTGCGAACACCGATGAGCTGTTTTTT,CASSRKTANTDELFF
TRBJ2-5,TRBV6-1,-,TRBD2,TGTGCCAGCAGTGAAGACGCGGGAGGGCCAGAGACCCAGTACTTC,CASSEDAGGPETQYF
TRBJ2-3,TRBV7-8,-,-,TGTGCCAGCGGGGGGGGCGGGGGCCTTAGCACAGATACCCAGTATTTT,CASGGGGGLSTDTQYF
TRBJ2-1,TRBV6-1,-,-,TGTGCCAGCAGTGTAACTCCGGGACTCGCTTTCAATTCCTACAATGAGCAGTTCTTC,CASSVTPGLAFNSYNEQFF
TRBJ2-3,TRBV7-9,-,-,TGTGCCAGCAGCTCTTTAGCGGATACGCAGTATTTT,CASSSLADTQYF
TRBJ2-4,TRBV20-1,once,-,TGCAGTGCTAGAGCCCTCAGCGCCGCCAAAAACATTCAGTACTTC,CSARALSAAKNIQYF
TRBJ2-3,TRBV7-2,-,-,TGTGCCGGGGGCACCGGGGGCCGCTCGGCAGAGACGCAGTATTTC,CAGGTGGRSAETQYF
TRBJ2-5,TRBV11-1,few,TRBD2,TGTGCCAGCAGGGAGGGGCTAGCGGGGACCCAGTACTTC,CASREGLAGTQYF
TRBJ2-1,TRBV7-9,-,TRBD2,TGTGCCAGCAGCTCCAACACACCTAGCGGGAGGGAGCTCTACAATGAGCAGTTCTTC,CASSSNTPSGRELYNEQFF
TRBJ2-1,TRBV10-1,-,TRBD2,TGCGCCAGCAGCGGGACTACCGGGGAGCAGTTCTTT,CASSGTTGEQFF
TRBJ2-5,TRBV7-8,-,TRBD2,TGTGCCAGCAGCTGGACTAGCGGAGGATATTACAATGAGCAGTACTTC,CASSWTSGGYYNEQYF
TRBJ2-1,TRBV6-5,many,-,TGTGCCAGCAGTTCTCCCTTTAGGGGGAGTCGGAATGAGCAGTTCTTC,CASSSPFRGSRNEQFF
TRBJ1-5,TRBV6-5,-,-,TGTGCCAGCAGTTACTCCCGTGGGGGAGGTGGCAATCAGCCCCAGCATTTT,CASSYSRGGGGNQPQHF